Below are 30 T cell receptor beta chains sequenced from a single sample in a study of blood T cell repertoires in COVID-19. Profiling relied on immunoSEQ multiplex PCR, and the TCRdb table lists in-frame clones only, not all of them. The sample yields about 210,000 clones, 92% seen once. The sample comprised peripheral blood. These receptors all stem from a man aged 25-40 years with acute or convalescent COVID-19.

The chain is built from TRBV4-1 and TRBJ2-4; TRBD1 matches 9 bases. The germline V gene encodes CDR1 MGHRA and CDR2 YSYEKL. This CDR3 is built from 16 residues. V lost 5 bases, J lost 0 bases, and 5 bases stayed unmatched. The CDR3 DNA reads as TGCGCCAGCAGCGCTACAGGGGGCAGAGCCAAAAACATTCAGTACTTC. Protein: CASSATGGRAKNIQYF.

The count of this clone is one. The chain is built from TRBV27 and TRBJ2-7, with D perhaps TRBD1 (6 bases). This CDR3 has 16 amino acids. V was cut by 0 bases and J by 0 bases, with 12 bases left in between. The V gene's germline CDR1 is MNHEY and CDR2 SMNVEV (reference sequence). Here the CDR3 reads CASSLSGATSSYEQYF. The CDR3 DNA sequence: TGTGCCAGCAGTTTATCGGGGGCAACGAGCTCCTACGAGCAGTACTTC.

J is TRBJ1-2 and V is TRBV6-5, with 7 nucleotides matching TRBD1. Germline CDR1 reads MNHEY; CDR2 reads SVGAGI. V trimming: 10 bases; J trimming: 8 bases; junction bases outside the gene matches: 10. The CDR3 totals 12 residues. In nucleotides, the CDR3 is TGTGCCACCCTAAGACAGGGCCAAGGCTACACCTTC. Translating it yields CATLRQGQGYTF.

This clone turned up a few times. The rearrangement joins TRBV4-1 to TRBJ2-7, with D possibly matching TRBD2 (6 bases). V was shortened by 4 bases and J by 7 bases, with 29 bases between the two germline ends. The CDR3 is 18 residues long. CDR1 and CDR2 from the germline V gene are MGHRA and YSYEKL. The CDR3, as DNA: TGCGCCAGCAGCCCCGACCGGACTTTAGGGGCCAGAGCGGGTGAGCAGTACTTC. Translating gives CASSPDRTLGARAGEQYF.

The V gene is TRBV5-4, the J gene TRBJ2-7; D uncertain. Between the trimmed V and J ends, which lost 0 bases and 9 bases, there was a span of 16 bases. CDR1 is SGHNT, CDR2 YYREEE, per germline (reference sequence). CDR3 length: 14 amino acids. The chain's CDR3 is CASSLVSENGGQYF. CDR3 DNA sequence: TGTGCCAGCAGCTTGGTATCCGAAAACGGCGGGCAGTACTTC. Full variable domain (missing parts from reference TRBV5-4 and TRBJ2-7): ETGVTQSPTHLIKTRGQQVTLRCSSQSGHNTVSWYQQALGQGPQFIFQYYREEENGRGNFPPRFSGLQFPNYSSELNVNALELDDSALYLCASSLVSENGGQYFGPGTRLTVT.

For the CDR3, the DNA is TGTGCCAGCAGTCCTGGGTTGAGGGGGAATTACGGCTACACCTTC. It yields the protein CASSPGLRGNYGYTF. The V and J genes are TRBV7-8 and TRBJ1-2; D possibly corresponds to TRBD1 (6 bases). The CDR3 loop spans 15 amino acids. V was shortened by 6 bases and J by 8 bases, with 22 bases between the two germline ends. The germline CDR1 and CDR2 sequences are SGHVS and FQNEAQ.

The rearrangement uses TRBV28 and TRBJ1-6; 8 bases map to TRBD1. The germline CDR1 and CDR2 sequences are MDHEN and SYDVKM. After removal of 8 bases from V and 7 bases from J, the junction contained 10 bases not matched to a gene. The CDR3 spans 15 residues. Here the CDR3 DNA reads TGTGCCAGCGGAGGGCCGGGACAGGAAAATTCACCCCTCCACTTT. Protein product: CASGGPGQENSPLHF.

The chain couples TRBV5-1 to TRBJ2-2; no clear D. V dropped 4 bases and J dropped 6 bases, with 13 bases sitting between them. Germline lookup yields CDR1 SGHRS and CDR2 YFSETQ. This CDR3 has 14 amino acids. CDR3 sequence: CASSGQLQPGELFF. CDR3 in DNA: TGCGCCAGCAGCGGGCAGCTTCAACCCGGGGAGCTGTTTTTT. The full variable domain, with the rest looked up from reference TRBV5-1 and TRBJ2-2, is KAGVTQTPRYLIKTRGQQVTLSCSPISGHRSVSWYQQTPGQGLQFLFEYFSETQRNKGNFPGRFSGRQFSNSRSEMNVSTLELGDSALYLCASSGQLQPGELFFGEGSRLTVL.

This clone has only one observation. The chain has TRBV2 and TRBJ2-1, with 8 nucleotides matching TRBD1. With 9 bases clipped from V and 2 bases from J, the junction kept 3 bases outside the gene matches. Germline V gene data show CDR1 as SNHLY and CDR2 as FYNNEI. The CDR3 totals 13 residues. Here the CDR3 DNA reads TGTGCCAGGACAGGGGAGGCCTACAATGAGCAGTTCTTC. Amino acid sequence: CARTGEAYNEQFF.

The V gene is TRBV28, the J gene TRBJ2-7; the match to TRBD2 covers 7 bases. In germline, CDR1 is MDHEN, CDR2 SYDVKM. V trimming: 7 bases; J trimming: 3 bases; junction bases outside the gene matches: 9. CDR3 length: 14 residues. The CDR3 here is CASTPAGTIYEQYF. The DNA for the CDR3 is TGTGCCAGCACCCCTGCCGGGACTATCTACGAGCAGTACTTC.

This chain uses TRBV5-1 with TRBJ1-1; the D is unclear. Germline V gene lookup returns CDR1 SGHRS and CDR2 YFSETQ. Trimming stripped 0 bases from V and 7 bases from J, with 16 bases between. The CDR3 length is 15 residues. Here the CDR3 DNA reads TGCGCCAGCAGCTTGGATGGTGGTAGTCGAGGTGAAGCTTTCTTT. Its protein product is CASSLDGGSRGEAFF. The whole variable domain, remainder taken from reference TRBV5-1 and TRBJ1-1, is KAGVTQTPRYLIKTRGQQVTLSCSPISGHRSVSWYQQTPGQGLQFLFEYFSETQRNKGNFPGRFSGRQFSNSRSEMNVSTLELGDSALYLCASSLDGGSRGEAFFGQGTRLTVV.

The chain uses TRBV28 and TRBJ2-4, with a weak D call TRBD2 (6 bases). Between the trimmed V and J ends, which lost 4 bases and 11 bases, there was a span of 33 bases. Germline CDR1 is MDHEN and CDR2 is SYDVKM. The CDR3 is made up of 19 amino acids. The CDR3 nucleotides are TGTGCCAGCAGTTCAGCGACTAGGAGATTAGATACTAGCCACGGTGTTCAGTACTTC. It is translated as CASSSATRRLDTSHGVQYF.

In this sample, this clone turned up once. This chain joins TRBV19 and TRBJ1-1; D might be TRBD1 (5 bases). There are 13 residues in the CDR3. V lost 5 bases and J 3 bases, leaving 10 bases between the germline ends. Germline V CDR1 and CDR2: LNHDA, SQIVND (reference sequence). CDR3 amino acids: CASSLQVYTEAFF. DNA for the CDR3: TGTGCCAGTAGTTTACAGGTTTACACTGAAGCTTTCTTT.

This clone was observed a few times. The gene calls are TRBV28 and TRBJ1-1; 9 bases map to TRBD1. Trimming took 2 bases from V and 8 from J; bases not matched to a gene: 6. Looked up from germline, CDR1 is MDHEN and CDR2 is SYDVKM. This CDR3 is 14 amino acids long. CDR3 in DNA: TGTGCCAGCAGTTTAGAACAGGGGGCCTCCGAAGCTTTCTTT. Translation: CASSLEQGASEAFF.

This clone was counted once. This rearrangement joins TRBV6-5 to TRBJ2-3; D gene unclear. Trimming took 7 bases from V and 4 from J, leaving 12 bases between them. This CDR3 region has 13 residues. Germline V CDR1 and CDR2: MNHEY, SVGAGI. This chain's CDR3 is CASTRLGADTQYF. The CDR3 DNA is TGTGCCAGCACTCGACTCGGAGCAGATACGCAGTATTTT.

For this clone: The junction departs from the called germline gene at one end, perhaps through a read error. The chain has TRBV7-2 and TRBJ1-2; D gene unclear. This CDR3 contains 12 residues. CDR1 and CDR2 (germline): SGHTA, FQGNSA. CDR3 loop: CASSLDHYGHTF. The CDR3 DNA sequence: TGTGCCAGCAGCTTAGACCACTATGGCCACACCTTC. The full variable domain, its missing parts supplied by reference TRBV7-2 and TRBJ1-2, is GAGVSQSPSNKVTEKGKDVELRCDPISGHTALYWYRQSLGQGLEFLIYFQGNSAPDKSGLPSDRFSAERTGGSVSTLTIQRTQQEDSAVYLCASSLDHYGHTFGSGTRLTVV.

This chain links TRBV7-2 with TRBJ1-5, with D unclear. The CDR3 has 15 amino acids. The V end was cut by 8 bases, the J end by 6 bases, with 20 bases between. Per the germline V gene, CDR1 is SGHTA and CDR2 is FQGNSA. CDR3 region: CASSPNAAAGQPQHF. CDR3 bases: TGTGCCAGCTCCCCCAATGCTGCTGCGGGTCAGCCCCAGCATTTT.

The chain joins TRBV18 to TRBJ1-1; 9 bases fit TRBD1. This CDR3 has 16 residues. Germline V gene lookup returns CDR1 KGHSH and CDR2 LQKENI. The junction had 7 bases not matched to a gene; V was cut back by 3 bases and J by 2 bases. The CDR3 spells CASSPVDRGRNTEAFF. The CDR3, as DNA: TGTGCCAGCTCACCCGTGGACAGGGGACGTAACACTGAAGCTTTCTTT.

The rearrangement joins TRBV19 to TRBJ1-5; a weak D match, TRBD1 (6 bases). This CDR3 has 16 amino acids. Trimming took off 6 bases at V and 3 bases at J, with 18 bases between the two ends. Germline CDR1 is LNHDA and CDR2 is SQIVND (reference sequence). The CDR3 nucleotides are TGTGCCAGTAGCATCAGTGGCAGGGGTCACAATCAGCCCCAGCATTTT. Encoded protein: CASSISGRGHNQPQHF.

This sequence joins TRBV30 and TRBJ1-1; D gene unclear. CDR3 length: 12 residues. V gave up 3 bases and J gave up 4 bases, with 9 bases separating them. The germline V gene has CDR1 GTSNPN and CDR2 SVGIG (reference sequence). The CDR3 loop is CAWSRGSTEAFF. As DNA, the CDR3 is TGTGCCTGGAGCAGAGGTTCCACTGAAGCTTTCTTT.

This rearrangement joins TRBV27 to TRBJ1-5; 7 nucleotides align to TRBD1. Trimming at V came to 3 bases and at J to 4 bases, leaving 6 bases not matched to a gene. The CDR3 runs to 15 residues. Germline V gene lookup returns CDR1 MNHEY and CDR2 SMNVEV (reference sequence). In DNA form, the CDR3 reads TGTGCCAGCAGTTTGACAGGGAAGTGGAATCAGCCCCAGCATTTT. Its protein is CASSLTGKWNQPQHF.

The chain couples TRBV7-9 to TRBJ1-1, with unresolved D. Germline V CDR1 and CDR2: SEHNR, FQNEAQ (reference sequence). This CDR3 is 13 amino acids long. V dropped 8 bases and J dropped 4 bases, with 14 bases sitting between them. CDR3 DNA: TGTGCCAGCGGCAAAGAACAGTTCACTGAAGCTTTCTTT. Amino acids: CASGKEQFTEAFF.

The CDR3 sequence: CASSEGRDNSPLHF. CDR3 DNA sequence: TGTGCCAGCAGTGAGGGGCGCGATAATTCACCCCTCCACTTT. The chain combines TRBV6-1 with TRBJ1-6, with D possibly being TRBD1 (5 bases). Per germline, CDR1 MNHNS and CDR2 SASEGT. This CDR3 spans 14 amino acids. Trimming shortened V by 3 bases and J by 5 bases, and 8 bases separated the two germline ends.

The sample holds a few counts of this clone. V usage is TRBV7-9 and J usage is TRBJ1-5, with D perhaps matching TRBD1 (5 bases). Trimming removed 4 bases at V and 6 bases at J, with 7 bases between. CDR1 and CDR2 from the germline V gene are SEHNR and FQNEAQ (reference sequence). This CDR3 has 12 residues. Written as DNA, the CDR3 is TGTGCCAGCAGCTCAGGGTCTCAGCCCCAGCATTTT. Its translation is CASSSGSQPQHF.

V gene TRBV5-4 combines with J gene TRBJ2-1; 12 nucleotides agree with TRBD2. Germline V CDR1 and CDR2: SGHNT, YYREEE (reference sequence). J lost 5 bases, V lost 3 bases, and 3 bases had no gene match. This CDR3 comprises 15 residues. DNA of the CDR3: TGTGCCAGCAGCTCTCTAGCGGGGGGGAACAATGAGCAGTTCTTC. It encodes CASSSLAGGNNEQFF. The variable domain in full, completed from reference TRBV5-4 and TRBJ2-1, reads ETGVTQSPTHLIKTRGQQVTLRCSSQSGHNTVSWYQQALGQGPQFIFQYYREEENGRGNFPPRFSGLQFPNYSSELNVNALELDDSALYLCASSSLAGGNNEQFFGPGTRLTVL.

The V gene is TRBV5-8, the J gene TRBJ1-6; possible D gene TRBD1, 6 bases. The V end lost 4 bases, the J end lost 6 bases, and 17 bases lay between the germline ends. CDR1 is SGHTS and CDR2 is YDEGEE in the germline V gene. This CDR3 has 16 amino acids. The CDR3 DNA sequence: TGTGCCAGCAGCAGCTATGCGGGGGCTTTTAATTCACCCCTCCACTTT. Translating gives CASSSYAGAFNSPLHF.

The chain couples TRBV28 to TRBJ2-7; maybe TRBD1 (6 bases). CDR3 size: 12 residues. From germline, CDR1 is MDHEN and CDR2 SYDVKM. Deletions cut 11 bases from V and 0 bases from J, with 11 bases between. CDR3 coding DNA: TGTGCCTGGCGGACAGACTCCTACGAGCAGTACTTC. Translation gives CAWRTDSYEQYF.

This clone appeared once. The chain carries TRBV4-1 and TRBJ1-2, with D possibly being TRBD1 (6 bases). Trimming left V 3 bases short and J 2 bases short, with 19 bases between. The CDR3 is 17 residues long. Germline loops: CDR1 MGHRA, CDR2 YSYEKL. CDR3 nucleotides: TGCGCCAGCAGCCACTTAGCGTCCGAGACAGGCAACTATGGCTACACCTTC. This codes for CASSHLASETGNYGYTF.

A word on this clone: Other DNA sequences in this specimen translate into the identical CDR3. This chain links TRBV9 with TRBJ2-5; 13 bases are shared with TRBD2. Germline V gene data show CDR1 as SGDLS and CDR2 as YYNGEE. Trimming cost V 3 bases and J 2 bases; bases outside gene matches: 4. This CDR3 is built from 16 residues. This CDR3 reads CASSEGLAGAQETQYF. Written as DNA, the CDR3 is TGTGCCAGCAGCGAAGGACTAGCGGGAGCACAAGAGACCCAGTACTTC.

The CDR3 protein is CASSSDGGRTGELFF. The CDR3 DNA reads TGCGCCAGCAGCTCTGACGGGGGGAGGACCGGGGAGCTGTTTTTT. The rearrangement uses TRBV5-1 and TRBJ2-2, with 7 positions matching TRBD2. The germline CDR1 and CDR2 sequences are SGHRS and YFSETQ. The V gene end was trimmed by 3 bases and the J gene end by 5 bases; junction bases not matched to a gene: 7. CDR3 length: 15 residues.